The 23 T cell receptor beta chains below were found in one sample sequenced in a study of cytomegalovirus exposure and HLA in healthy donors. PCR used 60 Vbeta primers and 13 Jbeta primers. TCRdb's table, derived via immunoSEQ multiplex PCR, lists solely in-frame clones and lacks some. The data hold 200,000 or so clones, with around four fifths observed a single time. Input material: PBMCs. The receptor source for this set is a woman in her 40s in good health and CMV-seronegative.

The chain links TRBV10-3 to TRBJ1-1; D might be TRBD1 (5 bases). The germline V gene has CDR1 ENHRY and CDR2 SYGVKD. The CDR3 extends over 14 amino acids. V was shortened by 5 bases and J by 4 bases, with 14 bases between the two germline ends. The chain's CDR3 is CAISTPGLGTEAFF. The CDR3 coding sequence is TGTGCCATCAGTACTCCAGGGTTGGGCACTGAAGCTTTCTTT.

The chain combines TRBV30 with TRBJ1-1; no clear D. This CDR3 has 12 residues. Germline CDR1 reads GTSNPN; CDR2 reads SVGIG (reference sequence). Trimming stripped 4 bases from V and 1 base from J, with 7 bases between. The chain's CDR3 is CAWTGGNTEAFF. As DNA, the CDR3 is TGTGCCTGGACGGGAGGGAACACTGAAGCTTTCTTT.

The chain links TRBV4-2 to TRBJ2-1; 8 bases line up with TRBD2. The ends lost 4 bases at V and 3 bases at J; junction bases unmatched: 2. There are 14 residues in the CDR3. Germline loops: CDR1 LGHNA, CDR2 YNFKEQ. The CDR3 here is CASSPGGDYNEQFF. The CDR3, as DNA: TGTGCCAGCAGCCCGGGGGGGGACTACAATGAGCAGTTCTTC.

The genes are TRBV27 and TRBJ2-5, with 11 bases fitting TRBD1. The germline V gene has CDR1 MNHEY and CDR2 SMNVEV (reference sequence). This CDR3 is 20 amino acids long. Trimming took 2 bases from V and 5 from J; bases not matched to a gene: 19. For the CDR3, the DNA is TGTGCCAGCAGTTTAAGCCAGCCAGCCATAGGACAGGGGGCTTATGAGACCCAGTACTTC. Residues: CASSLSQPAIGQGAYETQYF.

The chain combines TRBV25-1 with TRBJ2-2; 10 bases fit TRBD1. The CDR3 runs to 17 residues. The V gene's germline CDR1 is MGHDK and CDR2 SYGVNS. Trimming removed 4 bases from V and 4 bases from J; junction bases left unmatched: 9. The CDR3 sequence: CASSGVAGTGVTGELFF. DNA for the CDR3: TGTGCCAGCAGTGGTGTTGCCGGGACAGGGGTCACCGGGGAGCTGTTTTTT.

V and J are TRBV19 and TRBJ2-7; 12 bases map to TRBD2. This CDR3 is 16 amino acids long. Germline V gene sequence: CDR1 LNHDA, CDR2 SQIVND (reference sequence). Losses at the gene ends were 5 bases for V and 5 bases for J; bases not matched to a gene: 10. The CDR3 loop is CASSPPGTSGWHEQYF. The CDR3 nucleotides are TGTGCCAGTAGTCCTCCGGGGACTAGCGGGTGGCACGAGCAGTACTTC.

The rearrangement links TRBV4-1 to TRBJ2-3; 12 bases line up with TRBD2. CDR1 MGHRA and CDR2 YSYEKL come from the germline V gene. The ends lost 0 bases at V and 5 bases at J; junction bases unmatched: 3. The CDR3 runs to 16 residues. CDR3 bases: TGCGCCAGCAGCCAAGATCGACTAGCGGGAGTAGATACGCAGTATTTT. As protein: CASSQDRLAGVDTQYF.

The chain links TRBV5-4 to TRBJ2-5; D unclear. CDR3 length: 11 amino acids. V was trimmed by 4 bases and J by 10 bases, leaving 11 bases between them. Germline-derived CDR1 and CDR2 are SGHNT and YYREEE (reference sequence). The CDR3: CASSVGQDQYF. CDR3 sequence (DNA): TGTGCCAGCAGCGTGGGCCAGGACCAGTACTTC.

The chain links TRBV5-1 to TRBJ2-3; TRBD2 matches 7 bases. The CDR3 consists of 19 residues. The germline V gene encodes CDR1 SGHRS and CDR2 YFSETQ. The trim removed 5 bases at V and 0 bases at J, leaving 18 bases unmatched. CDR3 sequence (DNA): TGCGCCAGCAGGGGAGGGGCGACATTTTCGGGATTGAGCACAGATACGCAGTATTTT. This sequence encodes CASRGGATFSGLSTDTQYF.

The chain links TRBV5-4 to TRBJ2-1; tentatively, D is TRBD1 (6 bases). CDR3 length: 14 residues. V was clipped by 4 bases and J by 10 bases, with 18 bases between them. CDR1 SGHNT and CDR2 YYREEE come from the germline V gene (reference sequence). In DNA form, the CDR3 reads TGTGCCAGCAGCGGCCGGGACAACAGCGTGGAGCAGTTCTTC. Its protein is CASSGRDNSVEQFF.

The V call is TRBV19, the J call TRBJ1-2; unclear D gene. The CDR3 spans 15 residues. Germline V gives CDR1 LNHDA, CDR2 SQIVND (reference sequence). V shed 5 bases and J shed 2 bases, with 15 bases lying between them. Here the CDR3 DNA reads TGTGCCAGTAGTCAGGTAACGAAATCCAACTATGGCTACACCTTC. This encodes CASSQVTKSNYGYTF.

The J gene is TRBJ2-7, the V gene TRBV5-1; possible D gene TRBD1, 5 bases. Trimming cost V 0 bases and J 3 bases, with 13 bases left between them. This CDR3 region has 15 residues. Germline-derived CDR1 and CDR2 are SGHRS and YFSETQ. For the CDR3, the DNA is TGCGCCAGCAGCTTGGCCGGTCAAGGGGTCTACGAGCAGTACTTC. It yields the protein CASSLAGQGVYEQYF.

This clone was recorded a few times. V usage is TRBV5-5 and J usage is TRBJ1-2; 9 nucleotides agree with TRBD1. The CDR3 totals 14 residues. CDR1 SGHKS and CDR2 YYEKEE come from the germline V gene (reference sequence). The J segment lost 7 bases and the V segment lost 4 bases, leaving 8 bases of the junction unmatched. The CDR3 loop reads CASSPDRGLFGYTF. The CDR3, as DNA: TGTGCCAGCAGCCCGGACAGGGGTCTCTTTGGCTACACCTTC.

This rearrangement joins TRBV2 to TRBJ1-2; no definite D call. CDR1 and CDR2 from the germline V gene are SNHLY and FYNNEI. This CDR3 has 13 amino acids. The ends were cut back, 4 bases at V and 1 base at J, with 7 bases in the middle. The CDR3 loop reads CASSAILNYGYTF. The DNA of the CDR3 is TGTGCCAGCAGTGCCATACTTAACTATGGCTACACCTTC.

This chain uses TRBV28 with TRBJ1-1, with a possible D match to TRBD1 (5 bases). V lost 0 bases to trimming and J lost 8 bases, with 13 bases between them. This CDR3 contains 14 residues. In germline, CDR1 is MDHEN, CDR2 SYDVKM. CDR3 in amino acids: CASSLWSGFREAFF. CDR3 in DNA: TGTGCCAGCAGTTTATGGTCAGGGTTCAGGGAAGCTTTCTTT.

The chain carries TRBV19 and TRBJ1-5, with 7 nucleotides matching TRBD1. Germline CDR1 reads LNHDA; CDR2 reads SQIVND (reference sequence). The CDR3 extends over 17 amino acids. With 7 bases clipped from V and 0 bases from J, the junction kept 12 bases outside the gene matches. The CDR3 here is CASNLGTGAISNQPQHF. The CDR3 nucleotides read TGTGCCAGTAATCTCGGCACAGGGGCGATTAGCAATCAGCCCCAGCATTTT.

This chain links TRBV4-2 with TRBJ2-1, with 7 bases lining up with TRBD2. CDR1 and CDR2 (germline): LGHNA, YNFKEQ. V shed 8 bases, J shed 7 bases, and the junction held 2 bases outside the gene matches. The CDR3 is 11 residues long. This CDR3 is CASSAGNEQFF. For the CDR3, the DNA is TGTGCCAGCTCAGCGGGAAATGAGCAGTTCTTC.

This clone was seen only a few times. The chain joins TRBV5-6 to TRBJ1-4; D gene uncertain. The CDR3 length is 14 residues. Deletions cut 1 base from V and 4 bases from J, with 8 bases between. Germline-derived CDR1 and CDR2 are SGHDT and YYEEEE. The CDR3 is CASSLSQVNEKLFF. Written as DNA, the CDR3 is TGTGCCAGCAGCTTGAGTCAGGTTAATGAAAAACTGTTTTTT. Variable domain in full (rest from reference TRBV5-6 and TRBJ1-4): DAGVTQSPTHLIKTRGQQVTLRCSPKSGHDTVSWYQQALGQGPQFIFQYYEEEERQRGNFPDRFSGHQFPNYSSELNVNALLLGDSALYLCASSLSQVNEKLFFGSGTQLSVL.

The chain couples TRBV28 to TRBJ2-7; tentatively, D is TRBD2 (5 bases). The CDR3 totals 15 residues. The germline gives CDR1 MDHEN, CDR2 SYDVKM. V lost 5 bases to trimming and J lost 4 bases, with 18 bases between them. The CDR3 loop is CASSPLGQDPYEQYF. DNA for the CDR3: TGTGCCAGCAGTCCACTAGGGCAGGACCCTTACGAGCAGTACTTC. The whole variable domain, remainder taken from reference TRBV28 and TRBJ2-7, is DVKVTQSSRYLVKRTGEKVFLECVQDMDHENMFWYRQDPGLGLRLIYFSYDVKMKEKGDIPEGYSVSREKKERFSLILESASTNQTSMYLCASSPLGQDPYEQYFGPGTRLTVT.

This rearrangement joins TRBV7-9 to TRBJ1-4; D is unclear. This CDR3 is built from 15 residues. The germline V and J ends were trimmed by 4 bases and 7 bases, with 16 bases remaining between them. Germline V gene lookup returns CDR1 SEHNR and CDR2 FQNEAQ (reference sequence). The CDR3 DNA reads as TGTGCCAGCAGCTCCGGTAGTTTTCGCGGTGAAAAACTGTTTTTT. Translating gives CASSSGSFRGEKLFF. Supplemented by reference TRBV7-9 and TRBJ1-4, the full variable domain reads DTGVSQNPRHKITKRGQNVTFRCDPISEHNRLYWYRQTLGQGPEFLTYFQNEAQLEKSRLLSDRFSAERPKGSFSTLEIQRTEQGDSAMYLCASSSGSFRGEKLFFGSGTQLSVL.

CDR3 protein: CASSPTGGPQPQHF. CDR3 nucleotides: TGTGCCAGCAGTCCCACAGGGGGCCCTCAGCCCCAGCATTTT. The genes are TRBV27 and TRBJ1-5, with TRBD1 identical over 9 bases. The CDR3 is 14 residues long. Trimming cost V 5 bases and J 6 bases; bases outside gene matches: 5. CDR1 is MNHEY and CDR2 is SMNVEV in the germline V gene (reference sequence).

This sequence joins TRBV27 and TRBJ2-3, with TRBD1 as a possible D gene (5 bases). Deletions cut 6 bases from V and 4 bases from J, with 14 bases between. The germline V gene encodes CDR1 MNHEY and CDR2 SMNVEV (reference sequence). The CDR3 is made up of 14 amino acids. CDR3 coding DNA: TGTGCCAGCAGGGCCGGAAGGGGCGCAGATACGCAGTATTTT. It is translated as CASRAGRGADTQYF.

The chain carries TRBV5-5 and TRBJ2-7; D is perhaps TRBD1 (6 bases). Trimming shortened V by 8 bases and J by 2 bases, and 17 bases separated the two germline ends. The CDR3 has 14 amino acids. CDR1 and CDR2 (germline): SGHKS, YYEKEE (reference sequence). The CDR3 nucleotides are TGTGCCAGTTTGGTAACAGGGACCGCCTACGAGCAGTACTTC. As protein: CASLVTGTAYEQYF.